This is a list of T cell receptor beta chains from one sample in a study of T cell responses to AZD1222 COVID-19 vaccine. Sequencing was performed with immunoSEQ multiplex PCR; in TCRdb, only in-frame clones are kept and a portion is missing. The table lists 100,000 to 150,000 clones, about 88% of them singletons. This specimen was peripheral blood, taken on day 0 of AZD1222 vaccination. These receptors all come from an adult in good health. The CDR3 runs from the conserved cysteine through the conserved F or W.

cdr3_aa	v_call	j_call
CASSFAGLYEQYF	TRBV5-1	TRBJ2-7
CASSPIQGSGYGYTF	TRBV18	TRBJ1-2
CASSEGPGVQETQYF	TRBV6-1	TRBJ2-5
CASSQGGPGLAGGDEQFF	TRBV4-3	TRBJ2-1
CSARPEGTQYF	TRBV20-1	TRBJ2-5
CASSLGGTNTEAFF	TRBV27	TRBJ1-1
CASSLAGSAGELFF	TRBV7-2	TRBJ2-2
CASSYSSGRQPQHF	TRBV6-5	TRBJ1-5
CASSPITTGTGFTEAFF	TRBV7-9	TRBJ1-1
CASSWGGSSSYNEQFF	TRBV19	TRBJ2-1
CASSLNSGIQETQYF	TRBV5-1	TRBJ2-5
CASPGGRQGIHF	TRBV21-1	TRBJ2-4
CASGGGTGNQETQYF	TRBV5-1	TRBJ2-5
CATREGVLQETQYF	TRBV27	TRBJ2-5
CASSPGQGNEKLFF	TRBV5-1	TRBJ1-4
CASSGDRATYGYTF	TRBV6-2/TRBV6-3	TRBJ1-2
CASSPLGGSAGANVLTF	TRBV18	TRBJ2-6
CAWSYQGGEKLFF	TRBV30	TRBJ1-4
CASSQGPAGTGELFF	TRBV7-9	TRBJ2-2
CASSFGSSYEQYF	TRBV12-3/TRBV12-4	TRBJ2-7
CASSFEGSGYTF	TRBV5-1	TRBJ1-2
CASSLRPGELFF	TRBV28	TRBJ2-2
CASSPVSSGNTIYF	TRBV4-2	TRBJ1-3
CASSAPGLTDNEQFF	TRBV19	TRBJ2-1
CASRESGSSYNEQFF	TRBV5-1	TRBJ2-1
CASAAGVGNTIYF	TRBV14	TRBJ1-3
CASSPNWALNTGELFF	TRBV27	TRBJ2-2
CASISGGHVGYTF	TRBV7-9	TRBJ1-2
CASSAGGGEETQYF	TRBV6-5	TRBJ2-5
CASSLEGQYYNEQFF	TRBV7-2	TRBJ2-1
CASRDQGAGDQPQHF	TRBV6-5	TRBJ1-5
CASKKQAPYEQYF	TRBV6-5	TRBJ2-7
CASSATGGNTEAFF	TRBV11-2	TRBJ1-1
CASSPTSPGGIQYF	TRBV7-9	TRBJ2-4
CASRRDYGYTF	TRBV23-1	TRBJ1-2
CASSLASAGGSSETQYF	TRBV5-1	TRBJ2-5
CATMGTGQGVNEQFF	TRBV24-1	TRBJ2-1
CASSEAPRFGGNEKLFF	TRBV2	TRBJ1-4
CASSPGGMSYEQYF	TRBV18	TRBJ2-7
CASSLVDSRRSPLHF	TRBV11-2	TRBJ1-6
CASSQPLPRDSHRAGNTIYF	TRBV19	TRBJ1-3
CASSPRDTGGKLFF	TRBV6-5	TRBJ1-4
CASSSGQRRNTEAFF	TRBV27	TRBJ1-1
CASSLRWGPTDTQYF	TRBV5-1	TRBJ2-3
CASSSYVAGGNEQFF	TRBV7-3	TRBJ2-1
CASSPGTGEFGLRGYGYTF	TRBV14	TRBJ1-2
CASSFRGIDNQPQHF	TRBV27	TRBJ1-5
CASSYPPGGNYEQYF	TRBV6-2/TRBV6-3	TRBJ2-7
CASSTPGPQHF	TRBV19	TRBJ1-5
CASSRGQVSGNTIYF	TRBV6-6	TRBJ1-3
CASSRGGSLASMETQYF	TRBV7-2	TRBJ2-5